The entry that follows covers one TCR beta chain sequence. What it binds is not known. Repertoires were generated with immunoSEQ multiplex PCR, while TCRdb's copy carries only in-frame clones and drops some. This sample has about 79,000 clones; roughly four fifths occur once, and the top ten carry more than 1.5%. Expansion of antigen-specific CD4+ T cells with viral peptide pools was carried out by the ViraFEST assay before sequencing. Isolation of CD4+ T cells took place after 10 to 11 days of culture. IL-2 at 10 IU/ml and peptides at about 10 ug/ml were added to cultured PBMC, fewer than 2.5 million per well. Half-medium exchanges with IL-2 medium took place on days 3 and 7. The data are from a study of vaccination effects on CD4 cells after COVID-19. Findings and limits, study-wide: No early post-infection timepoints were available in the study, which also included few convalescent patients. Cross-reactivity with common cold coronaviruses was shown by only 1 of 255 vaccine-induced clones in healthy vaccinees.

This material consisted of CD4+ T cells from PBMCs cultured with HCoV-229E spike peptides, taken before COVID-19 vaccination. The receptor's source is a human donor who received a COVID-19 vaccine.

DNA for the CDR3: TGTGCCAGCACGACAGGGGTAGGCTTTCAGCCCCAGCATTTT. Its protein is CASTTGVGFQPQHF. V usage is TRBV5-5 and J usage is TRBJ1-5; 8 bases agree with TRBD1. The CDR3 loop spans 14 amino acids. CDR1 SGHKS and CDR2 YYEKEE come from the germline V gene (reference sequence). V was clipped by 6 bases and J by 6 bases; unmatched bases: 8.